This T cell receptor (beta chain) originates from a study of identifying expanded T cells in peripheral blood. Germline V gene sequence: CDR1 SGHVS, CDR2 FQNEAQ. The CDR3 loop spans 14 amino acids. V lost 5 bases to trimming and J lost 0 bases, with 10 bases between them. Libraries were prepared by immunoSEQ multiplex PCR; TCRdb keeps only in-frame clonotypes and omits some of them. The table lists about 53,000 clones, about four fifths of them singletons, with around a sixth in the top ten. The chain joins TRBV7-8 to TRBJ1-2; a possible D gene is TRBD1 (6 bases). Input material: blood. This sequence originates from a person aged 18 to 75 in good health. CDR3 DNA: TGTGCCAGCAGCGGGGGCAGAACTAACTATGGCTACACCTTC. Translated: CASSGGRTNYGYTF.